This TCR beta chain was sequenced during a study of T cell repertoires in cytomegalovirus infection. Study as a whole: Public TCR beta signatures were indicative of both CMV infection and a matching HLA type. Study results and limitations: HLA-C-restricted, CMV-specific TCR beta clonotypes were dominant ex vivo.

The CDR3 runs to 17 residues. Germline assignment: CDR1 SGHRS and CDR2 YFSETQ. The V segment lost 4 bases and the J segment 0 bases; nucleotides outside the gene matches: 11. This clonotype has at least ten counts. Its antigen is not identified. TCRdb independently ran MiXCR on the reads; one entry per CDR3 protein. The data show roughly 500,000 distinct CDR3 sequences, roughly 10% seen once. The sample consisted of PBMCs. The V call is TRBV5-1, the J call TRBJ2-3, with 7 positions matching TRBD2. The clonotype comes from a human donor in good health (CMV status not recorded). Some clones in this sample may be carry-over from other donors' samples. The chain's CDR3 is CASSRGGAGTSTDTQYF. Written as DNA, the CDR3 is TGCGCCAGCAGCCGCGGGGGTGCGGGGACTAGCACAGATACGCAGTATTTT.